This is a list of T cell receptor beta chains from one sample in a study of OX40 agonist ivuxolimab in advanced cancers. Profiling relied on immunoSEQ multiplex PCR, and the TCRdb table lists in-frame clones only, not all of them. The profile shows about 35,000 clones, around 84% of them singletons. Source: CD4+ or CD8+ T cells sorted from blood, taken in a trial of the OX40 agonist ivuxolimab. These receptors came from an adult with an advanced solid tumor such as melanoma, head and neck, liver or kidney cancer. Both conserved end residues are part of each CDR3. D genes are given only for firm matches. Part of the rows lack a size; the others show once, few, many or a class for expanded clones.

j_call d_call cdr3_length clone_size v_call cdr3_nt cdr3_aa
TRBJ1-5 NA 13 NA TRBV19 TGTGCCAGTAGTAACTTCCGCAATCAGCCCCAGCATTTT CASSNFRNQPQHF
TRBJ1-5 TRBD1 16 NA TRBV28 TGTGCCAGTAGGATCTACAGGGGGGGGCTTAATCAGCCCCAGCATTTT CASRIYRGGLNQPQHF
TRBJ1-2 TRBD1 13 once TRBV28 TGTGCCAGCCTCTCACAGGGGGTGAGTGGCTACACCTTC CASLSQGVSGYTF
TRBJ2-1 NA 12 few TRBV6-1 TGTGCCAGCAGTTTCTCTGGCAATGAGCAGTTCTTC CASSFSGNEQFF
TRBJ2-1 TRBD1 14 NA TRBV5-1 TGCGCCAGCAGCTCGGACCAGGGGGCGAATGAGCAGTTCTTC CASSSDQGANEQFF
TRBJ2-3 TRBD1 13 NA TRBV6-5 TGTGCCAGCAGAAGGGACAGAACAGATACGCAGTATTTT CASRRDRTDTQYF
TRBJ2-2 TRBD2 15 NA TRBV11-2 TGTGCCAGCAGCTTAGCGGGGGGGCGTATCGGGGAGCTGTTTTTT CASSLAGGRIGELFF
TRBJ2-5 NA 15 NA TRBV7-6 TGTGCCAGCAGCTTAGTTTCTGGGCGGCAAGAGACCCAGTACTTC CASSLVSGRQETQYF
TRBJ1-2 NA 14 NA TRBV6-1 TGTGCCAGTATCCTTTGGACATCTAACTATGGCTACACCTTC CASILWTSNYGYTF
TRBJ2-3 NA 14 NA TRBV7-3 TGTGCCAGCAGTTCAGGGGTTAGCACAGATACGCAGTATTTT CASSSGVSTDTQYF
TRBJ2-7 TRBD2 14 NA TRBV10-1 TGCGCCAGCAGTGTGAGCAGCGGGAGAAGCGAGCAGTACTTC CASSVSSGRSEQYF
TRBJ2-1 NA 14 NA TRBV7-3 TGTGCCAGCAGCTTTCACTCCTCCAGCAATGAGCAGTTCTTC CASSFHSSSNEQFF
TRBJ2-7 NA 14 NA TRBV18 TGTGCCAGCTCACCCCCCGGGGCTTCGTACGAGCAGTACTTC CASSPPGASYEQYF
TRBJ1-5 NA 14 few TRBV7-8 TGTGCCAGCAGCTTAGCGAGACAGAATCAGCCCCAGCATTTT CASSLARQNQPQHF
TRBJ1-6 TRBD1 14 once TRBV7-3 TGTGCCAGCAGCTCGGCAGGGGGTGGTTCACCCCTCCACTTT CASSSAGGGSPLHF
TRBJ2-7 NA 12 once TRBV11-2 TGTGCCAGCAGCTTTCAGCCTGTCGAGCAGTACTTC CASSFQPVEQYF
TRBJ2-1 NA 14 NA TRBV7-2 TGTGCCAGCAGCTTAGATCAGGGGTGGAATGAGCAGTTCTTC CASSLDQGWNEQFF
TRBJ2-1 TRBD2 15 NA TRBV7-3 TGTGCCAGCAGCCCTGCCACTAGCGGGGGGTCCCCCCAGTTCTTC CASSPATSGGSPQFF
TRBJ1-5 NA 16 once TRBV5-6 TGTGCCAGCAGCTTGGCCGGGGGCTATAGCAATCAGCCCCAGCATTTT CASSLAGGYSNQPQHF
TRBJ1-4 NA 13 NA TRBV6-5 TGTGCCAGCAGACCCCCTGCGAATGAAAAACTGTTTTTT CASRPPANEKLFF
TRBJ1-2 NA 15 NA TRBV5-6 TGTGCCAGCAGCCCTGAAATCAAGGCCGCAGAAGGCTACACCTTC CASSPEIKAAEGYTF
TRBJ2-3 TRBD2 14 NA TRBV15 TGTGCCACCAGACCTCTAGCGGGGGTAGATACGCAGTATTTT CATRPLAGVDTQYF
TRBJ2-2 NA 15 NA TRBV9 TGTGCCAGCAGCGTAGGACAGAGGAACACCGGGGAGCTGTTTTTT CASSVGQRNTGELFF
TRBJ2-4 TRBD1 15 NA TRBV7-2 TGTGCCAGCACCCCGATCTGGCAGGGGGCCAACATTCAGTACTTC CASTPIWQGANIQYF
TRBJ1-2 NA 15 NA TRBV5-5 TGTGCCAGCAGCCCCGGGGGGTGGGAAGACTATGGCTACACCTTC CASSPGGWEDYGYTF
TRBJ1-2 NA 12 NA TRBV10-3 TGTGCCATCAAAGGGGGTGACTATGGCTACACCTTC CAIKGGDYGYTF
TRBJ1-1 NA 13 NA TRBV19 TGTGCCAGTAGTATGAACCAGAACACTGAAGCTTTCTTT CASSMNQNTEAFF
TRBJ2-3 NA 14 NA TRBV28 TGTGCCAGCAGTTTAACAGGAGGCGCAGATACGCAGTATTTT CASSLTGGADTQYF
TRBJ1-3 NA 17 NA TRBV28 TGTGCCAGCAGTTTGGCCCCTCAAGGCATGGGGGGAAACACCATATATTTT CASSLAPQGMGGNTIYF
TRBJ1-1 NA 13 NA TRBV7-9 TGTGCCAGCAGCTTAGACAGGGACACTGAAGCTTTCTTT CASSLDRDTEAFF
TRBJ2-3 NA 15 NA TRBV19 TGTGCCAGTAGTATTGGTATCCTCCTTCCCAATACGCAGTATTTT CASSIGILLPNTQYF
TRBJ1-1 TRBD1 13 NA TRBV11-1 TGTGCCAGCAGCTGGACAGGTTTGACTGAAGCTTTCTTT CASSWTGLTEAFF
TRBJ1-4 TRBD1 17 NA TRBV15 TGTGCCACCAGCAGGGAGCTCCTGGACAGGGTTAATGAAAAACTGTTTTTT CATSRELLDRVNEKLFF
TRBJ2-1 TRBD1 16 NA TRBV5-1 TGCGCCAGCAGCGCTTCCGGGACAGGGGTCTACAATGAGCAGTTCTTC CASSASGTGVYNEQFF
TRBJ2-3 NA 15 NA TRBV5-1 TGCGCCAGCAGCTTGGACCAGCCTAGCACAGATACGCAGTATTTT CASSLDQPSTDTQYF
TRBJ2-1 TRBD1 16 NA TRBV7-8 TGTGCCAGCAGCTTGATCAGGACAGGGCGGTACAATGAGCAGTTCTTC CASSLIRTGRYNEQFF
TRBJ2-2 NA 12 NA TRBV5-4 TGTGCCAGCAGCCTTGACGGAATTGAGCTGTTTTTT CASSLDGIELFF
TRBJ2-2 NA 13 NA TRBV30 TGTGCCTGGAGTAGACTGAACACCGGGGAGCTGTTTTTT CAWSRLNTGELFF
TRBJ2-2 NA 15 NA TRBV10-3 TGTGCCATCAGTGACCGGGGACCCCCCACCGGGGAGCTGTTTTTT CAISDRGPPTGELFF
TRBJ2-1 TRBD1 14 NA TRBV11-1 TGTGCCAGCAGCTTAGAGACAGGGGCTCGGGAGCAGTTCTTC CASSLETGAREQFF
TRBJ2-3 NA 13 NA TRBV7-2 TGTGCCAGCAGCTTCCGGGGAAGGGATACGCAGTATTTT CASSFRGRDTQYF
TRBJ2-5 NA 13 NA TRBV7-8 TGTGCCAGCAGCTTAGATTTTCGGGAGACCCAGTACTTC CASSLDFRETQYF
TRBJ2-7 TRBD2 15 NA TRBV7-3 TGTGCCAGCAGCTTAGGACTAGCGGGAGTGTACGAGCAGTACTTC CASSLGLAGVYEQYF
TRBJ2-2 NA 16 once TRBV4-3 TGCGCCAGCAGCCTCGGACAGATAATGAACACCGGGGAGCTGTTTTTT CASSLGQIMNTGELFF
TRBJ2-7 NA 11 few TRBV19 TGTGCCAGTAGTGCCAGAAGCGAGCAGTACTTC CASSARSEQYF
TRBJ1-2 NA 15 NA TRBV21-1 TGTGCCAGCAGCAACGACAGGGGGCGCCGGTATGGCTACACCTTC CASSNDRGRRYGYTF
TRBJ2-7 NA 14 NA TRBV7-2 TGTGCCAGCAGCTTAGGGCGTCAGACCTACGAGCAGTACTTC CASSLGRQTYEQYF
TRBJ1-1 TRBD1 12 NA TRBV6-5 TGTGCCGTTCACAGGGGAGGAACTGAAGCTTTCTTT CAVHRGGTEAFF
TRBJ1-2 NA 10 NA TRBV6-1 TGTGCCAGTAACAGCTATGGCTACACCTTC CASNSYGYTF
TRBJ2-2 NA 16 NA TRBV5-6 TGTGCCAGCAGCTTGACCAACTCCGGGGGCACCGGGGAGCTGTTTTTT CASSLTNSGGTGELFF
TRBJ2-7 TRBD2 14 NA TRBV5-1 TGCGCCAGCAGCGCAGGACTAGCCTCCTACGAGCAGTACTTC CASSAGLASYEQYF
TRBJ2-3 NA 14 NA TRBV5-5 TGTGCCAGCAGCCCGACTCCACCCACAGATACGCAGTATTTT CASSPTPPTDTQYF
TRBJ1-5 TRBD1 20 NA TRBV19 TGTGCCAGTAGTACTCCTACCGGGACAGGGGGGGTAGCGGGCAATCAGCCCCAGCATTTT CASSTPTGTGGVAGNQPQHF
TRBJ2-1 TRBD1 17 NA TRBV7-6 TGTGCCAGCAGCTTAGCGCCTATCAGGGGGTCCTACAATGAGCAGTTCTTC CASSLAPIRGSYNEQFF
TRBJ1-1 TRBD1 15 NA TRBV6-5 TGTGCCAGCAGTTACTCGTCAGGGGGGAACACTGAAGCTTTCTTT CASSYSSGGNTEAFF